These 16 T cell receptor beta chains originate from one sample sequenced in a study of blood T cells in healthy people across ages. A second PCR of 7 to 11 cycles used a sample-barcoded 5' primer and a J-beta primer mix. TCRdb re-called the 5' RACE reads through MiXCR, storing one row per CDR3 protein. The sample holds some 1.7 million distinct CDR3 sequences, over 25% seen once. The sequenced sample consisted of blood. Source of these receptors: a woman younger than 45 in good health.

This clonotype was counted only a few times. The chain carries TRBV5-1 and TRBJ1-1; 9 bases agree with TRBD1. CDR1 and CDR2 from the germline V gene are SGHRS and YFSETQ. V lost 3 bases to trimming and J lost 3 bases; unmatched junction nucleotides: 3. This CDR3 has 14 residues. CDR3 bases: TGCGCCAGCAGCTACAGGGGGCGCGACACTGAAGCTTTCTTT. The encoded protein is CASSYRGRDTEAFF.

V gene TRBV20-1 combines with J gene TRBJ2-3; 9 bases are shared with TRBD1. Germline V lookup: CDR1 DFQATT, CDR2 SNEGSKA (reference sequence). This CDR3 is 14 amino acids long. Trimming at V came to 7 bases and at J to 3 bases, leaving 8 bases not matched to a gene. CDR3 protein: CSVPGQGMTDTQYF. The CDR3 coding sequence is TGCAGTGTCCCGGGACAGGGTATGACAGATACGCAGTATTTT.

This rearrangement joins TRBV4-1 to TRBJ2-1; possibly TRBD1 or TRBD2 for D (6 bases each). There are 12 residues in the CDR3. The ends were cut back, 4 bases at V and 9 bases at J, with 10 bases in the middle. The germline V gene encodes CDR1 MGHRA and CDR2 YSYEKL. CDR3 sequence reads: CASSPRGAEQFF. In nucleotides, the CDR3 is TGCGCCAGCAGCCCGAGGGGGGCTGAGCAGTTCTTC.

The V call is TRBV6-6, the J call TRBJ2-7, with 8 bases aligning to TRBD1. The CDR3 contains 14 residues. Germline lookup yields CDR1 MNHNY and CDR2 SVGAGI (reference sequence). V trimming: 11 bases; J trimming: 1 base; junction bases outside the gene matches: 10. The CDR3 here is CAGRQGQGSYEQYF. CDR3 bases: TGTGCCGGTCGCCAAGGACAGGGTTCCTACGAGCAGTACTTC.

The rearrangement uses TRBV2 and TRBJ2-4; no clear D. The CDR3 is 16 residues long. Deletions cut 4 bases from V and 0 bases from J, with 13 bases between. Germline V gene sequence: CDR1 SNHLY, CDR2 FYNNEI. The CDR3, as DNA: TGTGCCAGCAGTGCCATCCTTAGCCGAGCCAAAAACATTCAGTACTTC. As protein: CASSAILSRAKNIQYF.

The chain joins TRBV6-1 to TRBJ2-1, with D possibly TRBD1 on 7 matching bases. Germline loops: CDR1 MNHNS, CDR2 SASEGT. V lost 6 bases and J lost 8, with 17 bases in between. The length of the CDR3 is 14 residues. CDR3 sequence reads: CASRGLTGWDEQFF. The CDR3, as DNA: TGTGCCAGCAGGGGACTGACAGGGTGGGATGAGCAGTTCTTC.

This clonotype was detected only a few times. One junction end disagrees with the germline gene, perhaps due to a read error. The V and J genes are TRBV5-1 and TRBJ2-7, with a tentative D call TRBD1 (5 bases). This CDR3 comprises 15 residues. The germline CDR1 and CDR2 sequences are SGHRS and YFSETQ. CDR3 nucleotide sequence: TGCGCCGGCAGCCCTATGGGTGGACACTCCTACGAGCAGTACTTC. This gives the protein CAGSPMGGHSYEQYF.

This clonotype showed up just a few times. The chain employs TRBV12-3 or TRBV12-4 and TRBJ2-1, with D unresolved. With 6 bases removed from V and 10 bases from J, the gap between germline ends came to 13 bases. The CDR3 is made up of 12 amino acids. CDR3 DNA sequence: TGTGCCAGCAGCCCCGGTATACGGGAGCAGTTCTTC. This gives the protein CASSPGIREQFF.

This clonotype came up many times. The rearrangement uses TRBV20-1 and TRBJ2-3; TRBD1 agrees at 8 bases. Germline-derived CDR1 and CDR2 are DFQATT and SNEGSKA (reference sequence). This CDR3 comprises 15 residues. Germline trimming cut 0 bases from V and 7 bases from J; bases unmatched to any gene: 9. CDR3 protein: CSARDPGQGPNTQYF. As DNA, the CDR3 is TGCAGTGCTAGAGATCCCGGACAGGGTCCGAATACGCAGTATTTT.

In DNA form, the CDR3 reads TGTGCCAGCAGTTTTCTGGCAGGGTCTAATTCACCCCTCCACTTT. Translating it yields CASSFLAGSNSPLHF. The rearrangement joins TRBV12-3 or TRBV12-4 to TRBJ1-6; weak D call: TRBD1 (5 bases). CDR3 length equals 15 residues. V lost 3 bases to trimming and J lost 6 bases, with 12 bases between them.

The rearrangement links TRBV20-1 to TRBJ1-2, with 10 bases that match TRBD1. The trim removed 2 bases at V and 2 bases at J, leaving 8 bases unmatched. Germline CDR1 DFQATT, CDR2 SNEGSKA (reference sequence). The CDR3 has 16 amino acids. The CDR3 region is CSARRTGGILNYGYTF. The CDR3 DNA follows: TGCAGTGCTAGACGGACAGGGGGAATTTTAAACTATGGCTACACCTTC.

The chain carries TRBV6-5 and TRBJ1-2; D remains ambiguous. The CDR3 is made up of 11 amino acids. In germline, CDR1 is MNHEY, CDR2 SVGAGI. The germline V and J ends were trimmed by 1 base and 9 bases, with 6 bases remaining between them. This CDR3 is CASSYFGSYTF. As DNA, the CDR3 is TGTGCCAGCAGTTACTTCGGGAGCTACACCTTC.

This clonotype was observed a handful of times. J is TRBJ2-3 and V is TRBV5-5, with D perhaps matching TRBD1 or TRBD2 (5 bases each). CDR3 length: 14 amino acids. V lost 0 bases and J 4 bases, leaving 9 bases between the germline ends. Looked up from germline, CDR1 is SGHKS and CDR2 is YYEKEE (reference sequence). The CDR3 DNA reads as TGTGCCAGCAGCTTGGTGGGACGGCCAGATACGCAGTATTTT. Its translation is CASSLVGRPDTQYF.

In the case of this clonotype: A much larger clone differs from this one at a single base, so this may be a read error. The chain joins TRBV6-5 to TRBJ1-2, with a possible D match to TRBD1 (6 bases). The length of the CDR3 is 15 residues. CDR1 is MNHEY and CDR2 is SVGAGI in the germline V gene. The CDR3 spells CAGSRTDRSNYGYTF. The CDR3 DNA sequence: TGTGCCGGCAGCCGGACAGACCGCAGTAACTATGGCTACACCTTC.

This chain uses TRBV5-1 with TRBJ2-5; TRBD2 matches at 8 bases. Looked up from germline, CDR1 is SGHRS and CDR2 is YFSETQ. This CDR3 spans 14 amino acids. V shed 4 bases and J 1 base; nucleotides not matched to a gene: 3. The CDR3 nucleotides read TGCGCCAGCAGCACAGCGGGGGCCCAAGAGACCCAGTACTTC. Translated: CASSTAGAQETQYF.

V is TRBV2 and J is TRBJ1-1; D not certain. The V end was cut by 6 bases, the J end by 5 bases, with 10 bases between. The germline gives CDR1 SNHLY, CDR2 FYNNEI. CDR3 length: 12 amino acids. The DNA of the CDR3 is TGTGCCAGCAGGGCAGAGAGGACTGAAGCTTTCTTT. It codes for CASRAERTEAFF.